These T cell receptor beta chains were read from a single sample in a study of radiation and T cells in renal cell carcinoma. The repertoire was sequenced with immunoSEQ multiplex PCR; TCRdb's copy has only in-frame clones and lacks some. In the table there are 150,000 to 190,000 clones, roughly 86% of which are singletons. Sequenced material: blood, taken from a patient whose treatment included radiotherapy and nephrectomy. The receptors stem from a woman in her forties or fifties with renal cell carcinoma. The CDR3 runs from the conserved cysteine through the conserved F or W. Each record gives: clone size, D gene, CDR3 length, V gene, J gene, CDR3 protein, CDR3 DNA. A D gene is named only where the DNA matches it firmly. The size entry is marked missing in some rows and otherwise reads once, few, many or a size class.

-,-,13,TRBV6-5,TRBJ1-5,CATRGGSNQPQHF,TGTGCCACGCGGGGGGGGAGCAATCAGCCCCAGCATTTT
-,-,17,TRBV4-1,TRBJ1-3,CASSQVFGGSSGNTIYF,TGCGCCAGCAGCCAAGTTTTCGGAGGCAGCTCTGGAAACACCATATATTTT
-,-,15,TRBV9,TRBJ1-2,CASSGIQQAAYGYTF,TGTGCCAGCAGCGGGATACAACAGGCTGCTTATGGCTACACCTTC
-,-,11,TRBV20-1,TRBJ2-1,CRLDTYNEQFF,TGCAGACTTGACACCTACAATGAGCAGTTCTTC
-,-,19,TRBV4-3,TRBJ2-2,CASSQEFGPGSYNTGELFF,TGCGCCAGCAGCCAAGAGTTCGGCCCTGGCAGTTATAACACCGGGGAGCTGTTTTTT
-,TRBD2,13,TRBV25-1,TRBJ2-3,CASRLAGFDTQYF,TGTGCCAGCAGACTAGCGGGGTTCGATACGCAGTATTTT
-,-,14,TRBV6-1,TRBJ1-3,CASSDKGKGNTIYF,TGTGCCAGCAGTGATAAGGGGAAAGGAAACACCATATATTTT
few,-,14,TRBV7-2,TRBJ1-1,CASSLWQGPRGAFF,TGTGCCAGCAGCTTATGGCAGGGACCCCGGGGGGCTTTCTTT
-,-,17,TRBV28,TRBJ1-6,CASSLRQSYFYNSPLHF,TGTGCCAGCAGTTTACGGCAGAGTTACTTCTATAATTCACCCCTCCACTTT
-,-,14,TRBV19,TRBJ1-6,CASRLQGNHSPLHF,TGTGCCAGTAGGTTGCAGGGGAACCATTCACCCCTCCACTTT
once,-,14,TRBV27,TRBJ2-3,CASSSRTMLDTQYF,TGTGCCAGCAGTTCGAGGACTATGTTGGATACGCAGTATTTT
-,-,14,TRBV14,TRBJ2-3,CASSRSLAPDTQYF,TGTGCCAGCAGCCGGTCGCTAGCCCCGGATACGCAGTATTTT
-,-,14,TRBV19,TRBJ2-2,CASSITGDVGELFF,TGTGCCAGTAGTATCACTGGGGACGTCGGGGAGCTGTTTTTT
-,-,15,TRBV19,TRBJ2-1,CASSINRVPYNEQFF,TGTGCCAGTAGTATAAACAGGGTCCCCTACAATGAGCAGTTCTTC
-,-,14,TRBV11-3,TRBJ2-2,CASSLGGDTGELFF,TGTGCCAGCAGCTTAGGAGGGGACACCGGGGAGCTGTTTTTT
-,TRBD2,15,TRBV11-2,TRBJ2-7,CASSSGAGGFYEQYF,TGTGCCAGCAGCTCCGGCGCGGGGGGATTCTACGAGCAGTACTTC
once,-,14,TRBV5-6,TRBJ1-2,CASSFGLPMGGYTF,TGTGCCAGCAGCTTCGGTCTGCCGATGGGTGGCTACACCTTC
-,-,14,TRBV7-2,TRBJ1-3,CASSLQSSGNTIYF,TGTGCCAGCAGCTTACAGAGCTCTGGAAACACCATATATTTT
-,-,18,TRBV5-1,TRBJ2-1,CASSLVGGMFPMSLEQFF,TGCGCCAGCAGCTTGGTTGGGGGCATGTTCCCTATGTCCCTGGAGCAGTTCTTC
once,-,13,TRBV5-1,TRBJ1-2,CASSLGDTEGYTF,TGCGCCAGCAGCTTGGGGGACACGGAAGGCTACACCTTC
once,TRBD1,17,TRBV6-1,TRBJ1-2,CASSDTRWQGARYGYTF,TGTGCCAGCAGTGATACGCGGTGGCAGGGGGCCCGGTATGGCTACACCTTC
-,TRBD1,16,TRBV5-1,TRBJ1-1,CASSWNRGGMNTEAFF,TGCGCCAGCAGCTGGAACAGGGGAGGGATGAACACTGAAGCTTTCTTT
-,-,15,TRBV15,TRBJ2-6,CATSIGMGGANVLTF,TGTGCCACCAGCATTGGGATGGGCGGGGCCAACGTCCTGACTTTC
-,-,13,TRBV6-6,TRBJ1-5,CASSYDSIDPQHF,TGTGCCAGCAGTTACGACAGCATCGATCCCCAGCATTTT
-,-,14,TRBV18,TRBJ1-4,CASSPESGLGKLFF,TGTGCCAGCTCACCAGAATCAGGTCTAGGTAAACTGTTTTTT
-,TRBD2,16,TRBV7-9,TRBJ2-1,CASSSPLAAVGNEQFF,TGTGCCAGCAGCTCTCCACTAGCGGCCGTAGGAAATGAGCAGTTCTTC
-,-,13,TRBV4-3,TRBJ2-7,CASSQDDGYEQYF,TGCGCCAGCAGCCAAGATGACGGCTACGAGCAGTACTTC
-,TRBD1,16,TRBV5-1,TRBJ2-7,CASSLFSTGGSYEQYF,TGCGCCAGCAGCTTGTTTTCGACAGGGGGGTCCTACGAGCAGTACTTC
once,TRBD1,20,TRBV11-2,TRBJ2-3,CASSSEPTGQGTPSTDTQYF,TGTGCCAGCAGCTCAGAGCCGACGGGACAGGGCACTCCTAGCACAGATACGCAGTATTTT
-,-,14,TRBV7-9,TRBJ1-3,CASSQISSGNTIYF,TGTGCCAGCAGCCAGATTAGCTCTGGAAACACCATATATTTT